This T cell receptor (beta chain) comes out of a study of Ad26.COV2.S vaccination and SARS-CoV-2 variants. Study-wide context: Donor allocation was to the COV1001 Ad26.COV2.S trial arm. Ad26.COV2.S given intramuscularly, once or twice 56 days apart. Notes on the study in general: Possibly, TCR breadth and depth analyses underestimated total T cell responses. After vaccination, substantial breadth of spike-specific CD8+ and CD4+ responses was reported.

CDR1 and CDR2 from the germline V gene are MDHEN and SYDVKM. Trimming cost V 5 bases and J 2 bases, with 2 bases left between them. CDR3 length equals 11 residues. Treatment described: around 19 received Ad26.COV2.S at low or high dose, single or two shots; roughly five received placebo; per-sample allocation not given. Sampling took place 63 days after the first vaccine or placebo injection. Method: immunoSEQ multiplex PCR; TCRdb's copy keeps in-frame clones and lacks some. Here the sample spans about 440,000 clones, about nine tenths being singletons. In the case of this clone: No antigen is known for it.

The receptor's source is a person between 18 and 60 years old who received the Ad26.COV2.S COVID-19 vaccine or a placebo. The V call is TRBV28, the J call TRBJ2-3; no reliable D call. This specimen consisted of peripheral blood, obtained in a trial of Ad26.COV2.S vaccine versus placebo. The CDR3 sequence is CASSITDTQYF. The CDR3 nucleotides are TGTGCCAGCAGTATCACAGATACGCAGTATTTT.